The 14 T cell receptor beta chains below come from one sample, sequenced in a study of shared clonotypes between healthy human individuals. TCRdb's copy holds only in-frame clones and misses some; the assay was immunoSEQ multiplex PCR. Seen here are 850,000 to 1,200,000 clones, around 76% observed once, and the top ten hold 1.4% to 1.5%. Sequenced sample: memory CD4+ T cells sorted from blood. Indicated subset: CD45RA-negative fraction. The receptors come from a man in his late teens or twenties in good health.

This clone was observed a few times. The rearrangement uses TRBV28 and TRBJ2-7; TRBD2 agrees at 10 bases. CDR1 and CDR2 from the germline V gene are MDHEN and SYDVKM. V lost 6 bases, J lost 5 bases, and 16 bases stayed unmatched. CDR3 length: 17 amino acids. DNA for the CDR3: TGTGCCAGCAGCGCCTCTAGCGGGGGAATCTCTGTCCACGAGCAGTACTTC. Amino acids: CASSASSGGISVHEQYF.

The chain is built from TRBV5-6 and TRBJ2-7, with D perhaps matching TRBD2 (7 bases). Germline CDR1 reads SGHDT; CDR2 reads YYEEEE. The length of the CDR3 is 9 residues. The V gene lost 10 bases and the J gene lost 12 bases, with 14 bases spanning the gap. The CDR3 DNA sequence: TGTGCCCCCAAGGGGGGGAGGTACTTC. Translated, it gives CAPKGGRYF.

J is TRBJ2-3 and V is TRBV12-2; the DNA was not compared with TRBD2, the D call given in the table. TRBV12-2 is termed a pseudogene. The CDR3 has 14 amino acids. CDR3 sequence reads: CASRLAGGTDTQYF. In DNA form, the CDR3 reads TGTGCAAGTCGCTTGGCGGGAGGGACAGATACGCAGTATTTT.

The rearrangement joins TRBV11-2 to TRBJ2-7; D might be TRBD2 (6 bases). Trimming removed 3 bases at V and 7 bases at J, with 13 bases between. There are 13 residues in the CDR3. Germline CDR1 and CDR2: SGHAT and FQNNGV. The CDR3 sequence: CASSFRDFLEQYF. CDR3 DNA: TGTGCCAGCAGCTTCCGGGACTTCCTGGAGCAGTACTTC.

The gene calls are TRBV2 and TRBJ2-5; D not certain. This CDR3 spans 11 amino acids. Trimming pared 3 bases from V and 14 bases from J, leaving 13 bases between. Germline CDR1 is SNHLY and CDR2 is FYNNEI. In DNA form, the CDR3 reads TGTGCCAGCAGTGATTACCGAGTCGGCTACTTC. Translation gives CASSDYRVGYF.

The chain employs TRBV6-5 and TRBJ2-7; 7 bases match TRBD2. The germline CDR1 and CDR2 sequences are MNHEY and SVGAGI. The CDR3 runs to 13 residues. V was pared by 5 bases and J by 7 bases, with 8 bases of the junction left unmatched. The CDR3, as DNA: TGTGCCAGCAGTCCCGGGGGGTTGAGGGAGCAGTACTTC. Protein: CASSPGGLREQYF.

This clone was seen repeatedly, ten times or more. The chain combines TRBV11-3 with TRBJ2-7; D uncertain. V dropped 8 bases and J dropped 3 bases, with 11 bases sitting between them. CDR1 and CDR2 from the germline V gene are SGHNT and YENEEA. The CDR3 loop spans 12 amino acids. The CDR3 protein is CASSNSVYEQYF. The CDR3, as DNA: TGTGCCAGCTCGAACTCAGTCTACGAGCAGTACTTC.

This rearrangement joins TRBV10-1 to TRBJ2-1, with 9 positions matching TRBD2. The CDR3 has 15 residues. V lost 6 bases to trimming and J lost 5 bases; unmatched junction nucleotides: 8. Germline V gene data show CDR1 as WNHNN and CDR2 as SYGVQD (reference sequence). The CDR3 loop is CASSRSSGINNEQFF. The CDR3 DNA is TGCGCCAGCAGCCGATCTAGCGGGATTAACAATGAGCAGTTCTTC.

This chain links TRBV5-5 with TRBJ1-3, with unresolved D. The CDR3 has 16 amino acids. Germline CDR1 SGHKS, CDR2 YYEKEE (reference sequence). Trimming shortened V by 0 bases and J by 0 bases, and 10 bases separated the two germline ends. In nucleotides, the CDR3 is TGTGCCAGCAGCTTGGTGGAGAGGAACTCTGGAAACACCATATATTTT. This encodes CASSLVERNSGNTIYF.

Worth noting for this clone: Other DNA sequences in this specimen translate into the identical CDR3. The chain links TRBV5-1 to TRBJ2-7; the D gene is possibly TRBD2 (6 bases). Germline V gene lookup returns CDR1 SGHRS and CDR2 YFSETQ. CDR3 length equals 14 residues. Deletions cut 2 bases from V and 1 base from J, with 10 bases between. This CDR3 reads CASSFPEGSYEQYF. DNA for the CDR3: TGCGCCAGCAGCTTCCCGGAGGGGTCCTACGAGCAGTACTTC.

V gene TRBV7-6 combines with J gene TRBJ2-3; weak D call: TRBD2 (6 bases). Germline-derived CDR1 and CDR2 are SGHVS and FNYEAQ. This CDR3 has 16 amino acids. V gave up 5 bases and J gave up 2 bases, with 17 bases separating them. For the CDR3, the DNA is TGTGCCAGCAGCCCCCGGGAGCGGAGCTTCACAGATACGCAGTATTTT. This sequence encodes CASSPRERSFTDTQYF.

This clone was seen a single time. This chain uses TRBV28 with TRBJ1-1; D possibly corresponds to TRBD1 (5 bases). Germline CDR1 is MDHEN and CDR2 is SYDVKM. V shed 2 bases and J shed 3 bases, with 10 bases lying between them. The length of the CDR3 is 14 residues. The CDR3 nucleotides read TGTGCCAGCAGTTTAGGGGGTATGTACACTGAAGCTTTCTTT. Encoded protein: CASSLGGMYTEAFF.

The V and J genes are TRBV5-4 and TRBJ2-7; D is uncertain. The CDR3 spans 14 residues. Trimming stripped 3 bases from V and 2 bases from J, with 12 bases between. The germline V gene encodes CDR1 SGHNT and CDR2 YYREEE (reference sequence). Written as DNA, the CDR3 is TGTGCCAGCAGCTCAGGCGTCGCCCCCTACGAGCAGTACTTC. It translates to CASSSGVAPYEQYF.

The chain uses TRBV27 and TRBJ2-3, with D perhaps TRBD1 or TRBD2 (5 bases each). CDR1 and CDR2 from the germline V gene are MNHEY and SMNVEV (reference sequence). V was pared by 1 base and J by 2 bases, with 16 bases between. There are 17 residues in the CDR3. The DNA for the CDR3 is TGTGCCAGCAGTTTATGGGGACCGAGAAGCCTCACAGATACGCAGTATTTT. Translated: CASSLWGPRSLTDTQYF.